This T cell receptor beta chain was observed in a study of graft-versus-host responses after intestinal transplantation. Study in general: Each of the recipients got a multivisceral, liver-intestinal, or isolated intestinal transplant. Induction with anti-thymocyte globulin, then tacrolimus and steroids for roughly three years, was given to all recipients.

Whole-study results and caveats: The presence of high graft-versus-host to host-versus-graft clonal ratios in allografts characterized patients with graft-donor T cell macrochimerism. Maximum circulating GvH clone levels tracked with early post-transplant HvG decreases.

The V gene end was trimmed by 8 bases and the J gene end by 6 bases; junction bases not matched to a gene: 12. Germline V gene sequence: CDR1 SNHLY, CDR2 FYNNEI. The CDR3 spans 15 residues. Note on this clone: Its target is not known.

Profiled with immunoSEQ multiplex PCR; TCRdb holds only in-frame clones, not every one. Among tens of thousands of clones listed, around nine tenths were seen once. This TCR came from a human patient who received an intestinal transplant, so some T cells may come from the graft donor. The sample was PBMCs, taken about 120 days after intestinal transplantation. V is TRBV2 and J is TRBJ2-3, with 9 bases that match TRBD2. CDR3: CASQGLASPADTQYF. The CDR3 DNA reads as TGTGCCAGCCAGGGACTAGCTAGCCCCGCGGATACGCAGTATTTT. The whole variable domain, filled in from reference TRBV2 and TRBJ2-3, reads EPEVTQTPSHQVTQMGQEVILRCVPISNHLYFYWYRQILGQKVEFLVSFYNNEISEKSEIFDDQFSVERPDGSNFTLKIRSTKLEDSAMYFCASQGLASPADTQYFGPGTRLTVL.